These T cell receptor beta chains were read from a single sample in a study of beta chain features in type 1 diabetes. Clones were read by immunoSEQ multiplex PCR, and TCRdb kept only the in-frame ones, dropping some. The sample contains around 340,000 clones, roughly a fifth of which appear only once. Sequencing input: naive CD4+ T cells from blood. These receptors were collected from a woman aged 18-30 years in good health. CDR3s include the opening cysteine and the closing phenylalanine or tryptophan. Each record gives: V gene, J gene, D gene, clone size, CDR3 protein, CDR3 DNA. The D gene is left open where the match is weak. Some rows mark clone size as missing; the rest say once, few, many or name a class of expanded clone.

>TRBV7-9|TRBJ2-3|.|.
CASSLGAADSTDTQYF
TGTGCCAGCAGCTTAGGGGCAGCGGATAGCACAGATACGCAGTATTTT
>TRBV30|TRBJ1-1|TRBD1|few
CAWRGARLGGADTEAFF
TGTGCCTGGAGAGGAGCCCGATTAGGGGGCGCGGACACTGAAGCTTTCTTT
>TRBV7-2|TRBJ1-2|.|.
CASSLDRGDGYTF
TGTGCCAGCAGCTTAGACCGAGGCGATGGCTACACCTTC
>TRBV2|TRBJ2-3|.|.
CASTRSSTDTQYF
TGTGCCAGCACCAGATCCAGCACAGATACGCAGTATTTT
>TRBV5-1|TRBJ2-7|TRBD2|once
CASSLAGLAGIYEQYF
TGCGCCAGCAGCTTGGCCGGACTAGCGGGGATTTACGAGCAGTACTTC
>TRBV19|TRBJ2-7|TRBD2|.
CASSIVAGPSYEQYF
TGTGCCAGTAGTATAGTAGCGGGGCCGTCCTACGAGCAGTACTTC
>TRBV27|TRBJ2-3|TRBD2|.
CASSFKPRGGTAGTSGRAQATQYF
TGTGCCAGCAGTTTCAAACCCCGGGGCGGGACTGCCGGGACTAGCGGGAGGGCCCAGGCTACGCAGTATTTT
>TRBV29-1|TRBJ1-1|.|.
CSVEQTGNTEAFF
TGCAGCGTTGAACAGACAGGGAACACTGAAGCTTTCTTT
>TRBV2|TRBJ2-3|.|few
CASRNSNTDTQYF
TGTGCCAGCAGAAATTCCAACACAGATACGCAGTATTTT
>TRBV28|TRBJ2-1|.|.
CASSTSGTQSYNEQFF
TGTGCCAGCAGTACGTCCGGGACACAGTCCTACAATGAGCAGTTCTTC
>TRBV30|TRBJ1-5|.|few
CAWGRRGNQPQHF
TGTGCCTGGGGGAGGAGGGGCAATCAGCCCCAGCATTTT
>TRBV5-6|TRBJ2-7|.|.
CASSLSQTYEQYF
TGTGCCAGCAGCTTGAGTCAGACCTACGAGCAGTACTTC
>TRBV4-3|TRBJ1-1|.|.
CASSVSVLLEAFF
TGCGCCAGCAGCGTGAGTGTGCTTCTTGAAGCTTTCTTT
>TRBV5-1|TRBJ2-5|TRBD2|few
CASSLIAGGPQETQYF
TGCGCCAGCAGCTTGATAGCGGGAGGGCCTCAAGAGACCCAGTACTTC
>TRBV2|TRBJ1-2|.|.
CASSRWGGDLGYTF
TGTGCCAGCAGTCGATGGGGAGGGGACCTTGGCTACACCTTC
>TRBV30|TRBJ2-1|TRBD1|.
CAWSSGTGNKDEQFF
TGTGCCTGGAGTTCCGGGACAGGGAACAAAGATGAGCAGTTCTTC
>TRBV7-2|TRBJ2-3|TRBD1|.
CASSLMGAGGPDTQYF
TGTGCCAGCAGCTTGATGGGGGCAGGGGGCCCAGATACGCAGTATTTT
>TRBV7-2|TRBJ1-1|.|few
CASSFPGFPNTEAFF
TGTGCCAGCAGCTTTCCGGGATTTCCCAACACTGAAGCTTTCTTT
>TRBV29-1|TRBJ2-3|TRBD2|few
CSVMSGSEGSDTQYF
TGCAGCGTTATGAGCGGGAGCGAAGGGTCAGATACGCAGTATTTT